This T cell receptor (beta chain) appears in the sequencing data of a study of OX40 agonist ivuxolimab in advanced cancers. Germline V gives CDR1 WNHNN, CDR2 SYGVQD (reference sequence). With 2 bases removed from V and 2 bases from J, the gap between germline ends came to 4 bases. The CDR3 has 13 residues. Method: immunoSEQ multiplex PCR; TCRdb's copy keeps in-frame clones and lacks some. The table shows tens of thousands of clones, with roughly 85% occurring only once. This chain joins TRBV10-1 and TRBJ1-3; D gene uncertain. This sample comprised CD4+ or CD8+ T cells sorted from blood, obtained in a trial of the OX40 agonist ivuxolimab. The TCR was taken from an adult with an advanced solid tumor such as melanoma, head and neck, liver or kidney cancer. The CDR3 loop is CASSEGTGNTIYF. The DNA for the CDR3 is TGCGCCAGCAGTGAGGGAACTGGAAACACCATATATTTT.